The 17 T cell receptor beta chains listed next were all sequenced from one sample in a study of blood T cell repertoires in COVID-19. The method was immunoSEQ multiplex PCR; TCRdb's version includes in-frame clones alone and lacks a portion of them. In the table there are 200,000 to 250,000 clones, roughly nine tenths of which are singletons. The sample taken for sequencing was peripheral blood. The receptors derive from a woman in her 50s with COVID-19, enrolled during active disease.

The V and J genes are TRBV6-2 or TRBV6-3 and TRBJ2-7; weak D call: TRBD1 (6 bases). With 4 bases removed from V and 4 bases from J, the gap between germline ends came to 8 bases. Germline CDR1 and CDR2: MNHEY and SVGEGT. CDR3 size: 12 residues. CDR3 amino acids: CASSLTGYEQYF. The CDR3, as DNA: TGTGCCAGCAGTTTAACAGGGTACGAGCAGTACTTC.

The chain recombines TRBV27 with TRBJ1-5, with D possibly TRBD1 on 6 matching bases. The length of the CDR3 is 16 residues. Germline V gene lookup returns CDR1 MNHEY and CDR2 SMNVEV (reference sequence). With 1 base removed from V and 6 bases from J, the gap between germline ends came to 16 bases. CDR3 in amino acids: CASSLYAGAGGQPQHF. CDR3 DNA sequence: TGTGCCAGCAGTTTATACGCGGGGGCTGGAGGTCAGCCCCAGCATTTT.

CDR3 in amino acids: CASRRGSGSNEKLFF. CDR3 DNA sequence: TGTGCCAGCAGGAGGGGGTCAGGGTCGAATGAAAAACTGTTTTTT. The V call is TRBV2, the J call TRBJ1-4; D perhaps matches TRBD1 (6 bases). The length of the CDR3 is 15 residues. Germline V lookup: CDR1 SNHLY, CDR2 FYNNEI. Trimming took off 6 bases at V and 5 bases at J, with 16 bases between the two ends.

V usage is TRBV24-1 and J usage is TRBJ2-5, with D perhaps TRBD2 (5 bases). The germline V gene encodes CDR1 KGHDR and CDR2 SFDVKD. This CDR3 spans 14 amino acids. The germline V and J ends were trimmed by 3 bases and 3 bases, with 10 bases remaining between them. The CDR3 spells CATSDRGSKETQYF. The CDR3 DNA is TGTGCCACCAGTGATCGGGGTTCAAAAGAGACCCAGTACTTC.

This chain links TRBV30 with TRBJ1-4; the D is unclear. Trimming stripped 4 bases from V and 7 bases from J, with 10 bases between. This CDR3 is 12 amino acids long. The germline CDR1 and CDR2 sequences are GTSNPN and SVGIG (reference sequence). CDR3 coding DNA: TGTGCCTGGAACCCGTCGGGTGAAAAACTGTTTTTT. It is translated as CAWNPSGEKLFF.

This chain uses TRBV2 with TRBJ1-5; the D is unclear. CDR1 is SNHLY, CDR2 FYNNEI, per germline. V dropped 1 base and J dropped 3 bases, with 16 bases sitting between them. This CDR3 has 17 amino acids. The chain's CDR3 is CASSEGSGFSDNQPQHF. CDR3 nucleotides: TGTGCCAGCAGTGAAGGTAGCGGGTTCAGCGACAATCAGCCCCAGCATTTT.

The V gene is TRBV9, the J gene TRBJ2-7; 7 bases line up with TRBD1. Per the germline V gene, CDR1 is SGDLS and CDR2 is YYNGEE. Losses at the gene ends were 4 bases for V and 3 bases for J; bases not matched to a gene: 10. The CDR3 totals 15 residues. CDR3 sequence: CASSPGRDSYYEQYF. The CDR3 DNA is TGTGCCAGCAGCCCTGGAAGGGACAGTTACTACGAGCAGTACTTC.

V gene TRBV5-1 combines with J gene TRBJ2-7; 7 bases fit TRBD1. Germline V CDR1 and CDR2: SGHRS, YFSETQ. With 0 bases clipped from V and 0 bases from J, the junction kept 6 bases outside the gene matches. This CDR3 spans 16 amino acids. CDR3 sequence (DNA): TGCGCCAGCAGCTTGGCCCCGGGACAGAGCTCCTACGAGCAGTACTTC. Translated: CASSLAPGQSSYEQYF.

CDR3 region: CASSYAGQGSYEQYF. For the CDR3, the DNA is TGTGCCAGCAGTTACGCGGGACAGGGGTCCTACGAGCAGTACTTC. J is TRBJ2-7 and V is TRBV6-6; 10 nucleotides align to TRBD1. Looked up from germline, CDR1 is MNHNY and CDR2 is SVGAGI (reference sequence). This CDR3 region has 15 residues. The J segment lost 1 base and the V segment lost 2 bases, leaving 2 bases of the junction unmatched.

The CDR3 nucleotides read TGTGCCAGCAGTTCGGGGGAGCCCTTTGACGAGCAGTACGTC. As protein: CASSSGEPFDEQYV. J is TRBJ2-7 and V is TRBV5-4, with D perhaps matching TRBD2 (6 bases). Germline V CDR1 and CDR2: SGHNT, YYREEE (reference sequence). V shed 5 bases and J shed 5 bases, with 17 bases lying between them. CDR3 size: 14 residues.

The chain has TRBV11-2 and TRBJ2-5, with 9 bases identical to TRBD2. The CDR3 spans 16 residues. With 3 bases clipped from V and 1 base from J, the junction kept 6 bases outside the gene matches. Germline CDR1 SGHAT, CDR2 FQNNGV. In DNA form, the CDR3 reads TGTGCCAGCAGCTTTATACTAGCGGGCCGCCAAGAGACCCAGTACTTC. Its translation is CASSFILAGRQETQYF.

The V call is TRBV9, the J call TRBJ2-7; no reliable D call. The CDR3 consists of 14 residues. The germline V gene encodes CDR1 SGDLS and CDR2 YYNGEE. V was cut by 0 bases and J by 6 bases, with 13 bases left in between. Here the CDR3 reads CASSVDQVPVEQYF. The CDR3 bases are TGTGCCAGCAGCGTAGACCAGGTCCCTGTCGAGCAGTACTTC.

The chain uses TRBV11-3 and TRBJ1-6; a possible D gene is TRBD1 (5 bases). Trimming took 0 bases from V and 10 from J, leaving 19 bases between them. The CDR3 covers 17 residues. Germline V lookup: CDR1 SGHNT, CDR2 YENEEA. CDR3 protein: CASSLEVAGQFGSPLHF. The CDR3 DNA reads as TGTGCCAGCAGCTTAGAAGTAGCAGGGCAGTTCGGATCACCCCTCCACTTT.

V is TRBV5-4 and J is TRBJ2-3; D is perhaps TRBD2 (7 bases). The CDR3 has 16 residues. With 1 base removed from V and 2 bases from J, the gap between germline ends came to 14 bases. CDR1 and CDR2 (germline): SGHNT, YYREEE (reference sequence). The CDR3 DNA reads TGTGCCAGCAGCTTGAATCCGGGGGGCCTCACAGATACGCAGTATTTT. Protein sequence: CASSLNPGGLTDTQYF.

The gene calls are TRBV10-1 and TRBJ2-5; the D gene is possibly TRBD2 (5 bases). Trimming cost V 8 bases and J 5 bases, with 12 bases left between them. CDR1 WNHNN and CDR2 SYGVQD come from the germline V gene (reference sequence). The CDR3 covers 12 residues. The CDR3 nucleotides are TGCGCCAGCTCTCGTCCGGGGGAGACCCAGTACTTC. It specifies CASSRPGETQYF.

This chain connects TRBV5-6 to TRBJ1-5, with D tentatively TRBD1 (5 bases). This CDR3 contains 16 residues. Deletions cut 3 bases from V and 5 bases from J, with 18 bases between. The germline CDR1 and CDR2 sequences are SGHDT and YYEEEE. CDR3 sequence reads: CASSSRAGTGDQPQHF. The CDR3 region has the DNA TGTGCCAGCAGCTCTCGGGCAGGGACGGGAGATCAGCCCCAGCATTTT.

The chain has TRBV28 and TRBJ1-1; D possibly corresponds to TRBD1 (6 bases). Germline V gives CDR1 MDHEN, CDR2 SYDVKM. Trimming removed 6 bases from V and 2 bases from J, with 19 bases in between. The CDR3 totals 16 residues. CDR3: CASRLPGAGDNTEAFF. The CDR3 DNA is TGTGCCAGCAGACTTCCCGGGGCAGGGGATAACACTGAAGCTTTCTTT.